Described below is a single T cell receptor beta chain sequence and its context. Its antigen is unidentified. The germline V gene has CDR1 LGHDT and CDR2 YNNKEL (reference sequence). The CDR3 is made up of 17 amino acids. With 3 bases clipped from V and 3 bases from J, the junction kept 12 bases outside the gene matches. The data were obtained in a study of T cell responses to AZD1222 COVID-19 vaccine. Study results and limitations: Spike was spanned by vaccine-associated CD4 TCRs, which were dominant at 160-218 and 743-854. The donor group comprised mostly white British people and more females; the analysis possibly underestimated clonal diversity. Close to half of all spike-specific TCRs reportedly target regions of the variants that are unmutated. Spike-specific TCR breadth rose after two AZD1222 doses, and depth rose as well.

Assay used: immunoSEQ multiplex PCR; TCRdb lists only in-frame clones, some missing. The table records around 50,000 clones, about 81% of them present only once. V is TRBV3-1 (or the pseudogene TRBV3-2) and J is TRBJ2-3, with 7 bases lining up with TRBD1. Specimen: peripheral blood, collected on day 0 of AZD1222 vaccination. The origin of this receptor is an adult in good health. CDR3 sequence: CASSQRTRGKGTDTQYF. DNA of the CDR3: TGTGCCAGCAGCCAGCGAACCAGGGGGAAAGGAACAGATACGCAGTATTTT.